The text below deals with one TCR beta chain. This clonotype has only a few counts. This clone's antigen is unknown. It has no much larger one-base neighbor in the sample; base qualities were not kept. Libraries of naive CD8 T cells were built from anywhere between about 19,000 and 1,100,000 sorted cells, with 10%, 30% or 50% of the purified RNA used. On a BD FACSAria II, naive CD8 T cells were FACS-sorted as CD8+CD4-CCR7+CD45RA+ and collected into RLT Plus buffer. Detection sensitivity was tested by spiking Jurkat RNA equal to over 8 TCR copies' worth into samples containing 20,000-1,000,000 naive CD8 T cells. CD8 T cells were enriched using RosetteSep CD8+ T Cell Enrichment Cocktail and Ficoll-Paque, and the enriched cells then underwent ACK red cell lysis. The data belong to a study of molecular identifiers for immune sequencing clone quantification (dated by TCRdb to between 2018 and 2020). For context, the study as a whole: For a replicate experiment, RNA from approximately 20,000 or 100,000 naive CD8 T cells was divided into five aliquots, and four of the five aliquots were sequenced. This methods study used CD8 T cells to benchmark TCR RNA copy counting and molecular-identifier clustering-based TCR repertoire sequencing (MIDCIRS).

What the work shows at the level of the full study, not this receptor alone: Spiked-in Jurkat TCR RNA equivalent to a single cell was reported to be detectable even among over 800,000 naive CD8 T cells. Spiked-in Jurkat TCR RNA (approximately 10 copies' worth), which is not part of the donor repertoire, was contained in the naive libraries. Highly expanded clone sizes could be underestimated because identical TCR molecules may share a barcode. In CMV-specific effector cells, clones with more than 20 RNA copies accounted for over 97% of molecules, whereas in naive cells such clones accounted for under 1%. Modeling indicated about 3 TCR RNA copies recovered per cell, compared with 9 to 10 by digital PCR, which implies a capture efficiency of approximately 30%. When barcode sub-clustering was not used, chimeric consensus sequences inflated TCR diversity, with chimeras reaching as high as 47%.

The CDR3 sequence holds 18 residues, the cysteine and phenylalanine included. This entry keeps only the CDR3 DNA: 54 bases, framed from base 1. The germline V gene sets CDR1 to MGHRA and CDR2 to YSYEKL. V lost 1 base and J lost 5 bases, and the count of bases not matched to a germline gene is 11. Receptors were amplified or captured by PCR. Data came from a NextSeq 500. Bulk TCR libraries were prepared as previously described, using TCR primers listed in Table S5. The Qiagen AllPrep DNA/RNA kit was used to purify total RNA. Reads from multiple sequencing runs of the same library were pooled before analysis. The paper's data handling went like this. Reads were retained only if their TCR constant sequence matched exactly, and those retained reads were trimmed to 150 nt and grouped according to their 12-nt molecular barcodes. Reads within each barcode group were sub-clustered using a 15% Levenshtein threshold, and quality-weighted consensus sequences were constructed for each RNA molecule. Non-functional sequences were removed, as were lower-count sequences one edit away from another. Based on fitting two negative binomial distributions, any barcode sub-cluster with under 20% of the maximum read count was discarded. Using fastp trimming at Q25 and MiXCR clonotype assembly, TCRdb reanalyzed the public sequencing data and kept in-frame beta chains. Here each entry gathers all rows of one CDR3 protein and keeps the most common genes and DNA. The V and J calls follow TCRdb's processing rather than the paper's. This sample holds approximately 550,000 distinct CDR3 sequences; under 30% were observed only once. Around 0.76% of the sample comes from the top ten.

The rearrangement joined TRBV4-1 to TRBJ1-5, with 10 bases in between that match TRBD1. The clonotype originates from a human donor in good health. Some libraries in this study had Jurkat cell RNA spiked in. Sequencing was done on a sample of naive CD8+ T cells from blood, with Jurkat cell RNA spiked in. Taken with the paper, the label for cell subset or site translates to: FACS-sorted CD8+CD4-CCR7+CD45RA+ naive T cells. The CDR3 protein is CASSQGSSGQGRDQPQHF. The base sequence is TGCGCCAGCAGCCAAGGATCTTCGGGACAGGGGAGGGATCAGCCCCAGCATTTT.